What follows is one T cell receptor beta chain and its context. What it recognizes is unknown. Single viable CD3+CD4+CD8-CD45RO+ cells were sorted as the memory CD4+ T cells. The data were taken from a study of memory CD4+ T cells and cytomegalovirus serostatus. Study-wide context: This sample comes from healthy Belgian adults, several CMV seropositive, 20 to 25 seronegative.

The CDR3 has 14 amino acids. Unmatched junction bases numbered 1, after V lost 5 bases and J lost 5 bases. CDR1 SGHTA and CDR2 FQGNSA come from the germline V gene. Study results and caveats: CMV serostatus prediction reached median AUC about 0.96, or 0.93 with US-trained model.

As originally analysed: After removing out-of-frame reads, under 2.5 million distinct TCRbeta sequences remained. Profiled with immunoSEQ multiplex PCR; TCRdb holds only in-frame clones, not every one. V, J and clone size reflect that table, while D and trimming were determined from the DNA. The sample shows 56,000 or so clones, roughly 80% of them seen only once. This TCR was recovered from an adult in good health and CMV-seronegative. Some clones in this sample may be carry-over from other donors' samples. The sample taken for sequencing was memory CD4+ T cells from blood. The rearrangement links TRBV7-2 to TRBJ1-4, with 11 bases that match TRBD1. The CDR3 is CASSRDRGNEKLFF. The CDR3 DNA follows: TGTGCCAGCAGCCGGGACAGGGGGAATGAAAAACTGTTTTTT.